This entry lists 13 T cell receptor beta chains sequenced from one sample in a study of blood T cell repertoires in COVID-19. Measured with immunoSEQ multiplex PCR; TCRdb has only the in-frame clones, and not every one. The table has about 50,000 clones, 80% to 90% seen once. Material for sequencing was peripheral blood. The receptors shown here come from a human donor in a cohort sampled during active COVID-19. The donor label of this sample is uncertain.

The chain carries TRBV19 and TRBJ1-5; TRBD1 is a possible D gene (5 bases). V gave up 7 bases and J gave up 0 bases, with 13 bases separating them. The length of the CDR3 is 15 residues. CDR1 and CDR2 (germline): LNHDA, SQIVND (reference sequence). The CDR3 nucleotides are TGTGCCAGTACCCCCGACAGTTATAGCAATCAGCCCCAGCATTTT. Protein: CASTPDSYSNQPQHF.

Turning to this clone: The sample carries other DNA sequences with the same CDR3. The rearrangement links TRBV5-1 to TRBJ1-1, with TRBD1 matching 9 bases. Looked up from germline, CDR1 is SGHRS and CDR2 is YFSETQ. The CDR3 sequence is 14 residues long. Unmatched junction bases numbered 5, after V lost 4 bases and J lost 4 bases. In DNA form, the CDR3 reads TGCGCCAGCAGCGATACAGGGGGCACCACTGAAGCTTTCTTT. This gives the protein CASSDTGGTTEAFF.

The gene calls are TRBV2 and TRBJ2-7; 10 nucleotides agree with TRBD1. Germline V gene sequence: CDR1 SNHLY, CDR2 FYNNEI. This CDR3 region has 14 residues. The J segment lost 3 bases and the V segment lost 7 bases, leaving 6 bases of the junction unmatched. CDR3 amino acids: CASTQTGGNYEQYF. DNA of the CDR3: TGTGCCAGCACACAGACAGGGGGCAACTACGAGCAGTACTTC.

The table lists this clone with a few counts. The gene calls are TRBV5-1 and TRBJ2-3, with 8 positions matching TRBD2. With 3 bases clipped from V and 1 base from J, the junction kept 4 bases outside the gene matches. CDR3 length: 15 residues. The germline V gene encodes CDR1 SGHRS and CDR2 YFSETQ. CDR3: CASSYGGAGTDTQYF. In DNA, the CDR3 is TGCGCCAGCAGCTACGGGGGGGCTGGCACAGATACGCAGTATTTT.

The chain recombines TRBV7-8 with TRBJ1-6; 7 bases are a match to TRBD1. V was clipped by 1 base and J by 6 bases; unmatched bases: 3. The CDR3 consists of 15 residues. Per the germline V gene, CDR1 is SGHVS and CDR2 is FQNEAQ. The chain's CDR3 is CASSLGGTVNSPLHF. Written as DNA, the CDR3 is TGTGCCAGCAGCTTAGGTGGGACAGTTAATTCACCCCTCCACTTT.

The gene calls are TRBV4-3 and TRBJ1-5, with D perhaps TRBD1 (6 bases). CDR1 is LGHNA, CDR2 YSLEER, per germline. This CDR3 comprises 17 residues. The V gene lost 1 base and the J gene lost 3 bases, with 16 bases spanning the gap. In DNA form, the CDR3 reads TGCGCCAGCAGCCAAGGACTCACAGGGACCCTCAATCAGCCCCAGCATTTT. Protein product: CASSQGLTGTLNQPQHF.

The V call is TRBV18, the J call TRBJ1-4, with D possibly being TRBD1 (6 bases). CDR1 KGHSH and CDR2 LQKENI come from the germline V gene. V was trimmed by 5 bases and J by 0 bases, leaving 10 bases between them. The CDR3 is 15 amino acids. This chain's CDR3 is CASSVTGTTNEKLFF. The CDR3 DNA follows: TGTGCCAGCTCAGTAACAGGGACAACTAATGAAAAACTGTTTTTT.

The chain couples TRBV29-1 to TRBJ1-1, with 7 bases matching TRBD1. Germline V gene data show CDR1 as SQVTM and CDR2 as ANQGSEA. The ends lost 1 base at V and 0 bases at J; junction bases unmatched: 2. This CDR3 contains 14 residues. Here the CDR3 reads CSVEGDRLNTEAFF. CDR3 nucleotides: TGCAGCGTTGAAGGGGACAGATTGAACACTGAAGCTTTCTTT.

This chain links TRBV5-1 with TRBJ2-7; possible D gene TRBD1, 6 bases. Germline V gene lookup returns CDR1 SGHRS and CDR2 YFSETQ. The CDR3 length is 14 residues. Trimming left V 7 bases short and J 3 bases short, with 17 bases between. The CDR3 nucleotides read TGCGCCAGCCACCCAACAGGGAGTGTCTACGAGCAGTACTTC. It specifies CASHPTGSVYEQYF.

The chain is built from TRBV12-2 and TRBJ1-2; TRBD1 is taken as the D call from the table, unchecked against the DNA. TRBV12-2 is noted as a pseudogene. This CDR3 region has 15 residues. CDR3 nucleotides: TGTGCAAGTCGCTTTGCTCAGGGGGTAATCCTGGGCTACACCTTC. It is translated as CASRFAQGVILGYTF.

The CDR3 coding sequence is TGTGCCAGCAGCCCAGGGACAGGGGATACCGGGGAGCTGTTTTTT. As protein: CASSPGTGDTGELFF. The chain joins TRBV5-4 to TRBJ2-2, with TRBD1 identical over 10 bases. Looked up from germline, CDR1 is SGHNT and CDR2 is YYREEE (reference sequence). The V segment lost 4 bases and the J segment 5 bases; nucleotides outside the gene matches: 5. The CDR3 has 15 amino acids.

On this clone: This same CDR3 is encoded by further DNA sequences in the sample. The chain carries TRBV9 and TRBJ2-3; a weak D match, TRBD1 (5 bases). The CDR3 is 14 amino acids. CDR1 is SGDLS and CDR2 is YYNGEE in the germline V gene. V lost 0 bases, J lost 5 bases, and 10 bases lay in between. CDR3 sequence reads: CASSVGQGRDTQYF. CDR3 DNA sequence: TGTGCCAGCAGCGTAGGCCAGGGTAGAGATACGCAGTATTTT.

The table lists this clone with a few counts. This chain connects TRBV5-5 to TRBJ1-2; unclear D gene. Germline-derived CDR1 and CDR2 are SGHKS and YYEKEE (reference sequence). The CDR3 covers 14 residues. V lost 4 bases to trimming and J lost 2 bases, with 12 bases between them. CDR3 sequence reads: CASSATIPNYGYTF. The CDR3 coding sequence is TGTGCCAGCAGCGCCACAATCCCGAACTATGGCTACACCTTC.